The rows below give T cell receptor beta chains drawn from one sample of a study of blood T cell repertoires in COVID-19. The protocol was immunoSEQ multiplex PCR, while the TCRdb copy is restricted to in-frame clones and leaves out a portion. The sample gives roughly 360,000 clones, about 80% of which show up once; more than 0.85% is in the top ten. Input material: peripheral blood. These TCRs come from a human donor with acute or convalescent COVID-19. The donor label of this sample is uncertain. Both conserved end residues are part of each CDR3. The D gene is left open where the match is weak. The listing skips clone size in some rows; elsewhere it reads once, few, many or a size class.

v_call: TRBV20-1; d_call: .; j_call: TRBJ1-1; clone_size: few; cdr3_nt: TGCAGTGCTGTCGGGGACACTGAAGCTTTCTTT; cdr3_aa: CSAVGDTEAFF
v_call: TRBV28; d_call: .; j_call: TRBJ1-3; clone_size: few; cdr3_nt: TGTGCCAGCAGAAACTCCCGAGGGGTGGGAGGAGGAAGAAACACCATATATTTT; cdr3_aa: CASRNSRGVGGGRNTIYF
v_call: TRBV7-9; d_call: TRBD1; j_call: TRBJ2-1; clone_size: .; cdr3_nt: TGTGCCAGCAGCTTATCCCCGGACAGGGGGCGCAATGGGCAGTTCTTC; cdr3_aa: CASSLSPDRGRNGQFF
v_call: TRBV19; d_call: TRBD1; j_call: TRBJ2-5; clone_size: .; cdr3_nt: TGTGCCAGTAGTATCGTGGTGGCGGGACAGGGCAACGTGGGGCAAGAGACCCAGTACTTC; cdr3_aa: CASSIVVAGQGNVGQETQYF
v_call: TRBV6-6; d_call: TRBD1; j_call: TRBJ1-2; clone_size: .; cdr3_nt: TGTGCCACTTCGGACAGGGGGGTTTTGGATGGCTACACCTTC; cdr3_aa: CATSDRGVLDGYTF
v_call: TRBV5-5; d_call: TRBD1; j_call: TRBJ2-7; clone_size: few; cdr3_nt: TGTGCCAGCAGCTTGGGTTCAGGGGGCTTCTACGAGCAGTACTTC; cdr3_aa: CASSLGSGGFYEQYF
v_call: TRBV28; d_call: .; j_call: TRBJ1-1; clone_size: .; cdr3_nt: TGTGCCAGCAGTTTAGGGGCCAACACTGAAGCTTTCTTT; cdr3_aa: CASSLGANTEAFF
v_call: TRBV18; d_call: .; j_call: TRBJ1-1; clone_size: .; cdr3_nt: TGTGCCAGCTCACCACCGAAGGGGCTGAACACTGAAGCTTTCTTT; cdr3_aa: CASSPPKGLNTEAFF
v_call: TRBV5-1; d_call: .; j_call: TRBJ2-6; clone_size: .; cdr3_nt: TGCGCCAGCAGCTTGCACGGTATGAGAACTGGGGCCAACGTCCTGACTTTC; cdr3_aa: CASSLHGMRTGANVLTF
v_call: TRBV28; d_call: .; j_call: TRBJ1-2; clone_size: .; cdr3_nt: TGTGCCAGCAGCGGACAGTTAGCTAACTATGGCTACACCTTC; cdr3_aa: CASSGQLANYGYTF
v_call: TRBV5-4; d_call: .; j_call: TRBJ1-1; clone_size: .; cdr3_nt: TGTGCCAGCAGCTTGTTCGAAACCGGTGAAGCTTTCTTT; cdr3_aa: CASSLFETGEAFF
v_call: TRBV9; d_call: .; j_call: TRBJ1-6; clone_size: once; cdr3_nt: TGTGCCAGCAGCCTCCGACAGGAGAATTCACCCCTCCACTTT; cdr3_aa: CASSLRQENSPLHF
v_call: TRBV9; d_call: .; j_call: TRBJ1-1; clone_size: once; cdr3_nt: TGTGCCAGCAGCGTAGGCGGGACCAAAAGGACTGAAGCTTTCTTT; cdr3_aa: CASSVGGTKRTEAFF
v_call: TRBV2; d_call: .; j_call: TRBJ1-4; clone_size: few; cdr3_nt: TGTGCCAGCGGGAGAGTTCAGACAAATGAAAAACTGTTTTTT; cdr3_aa: CASGRVQTNEKLFF
v_call: TRBV18; d_call: .; j_call: TRBJ1-1; clone_size: .; cdr3_nt: TGTGCCAGCTCACCACTTTCGGCACAGGGTATCACTGAAGCTTTCTTT; cdr3_aa: CASSPLSAQGITEAFF
v_call: TRBV6-4; d_call: TRBD1; j_call: TRBJ1-1; clone_size: .; cdr3_nt: TGTGCCAGCAGGGGACAGGGAGGGAACACTGAAGCTTTCTTT; cdr3_aa: CASRGQGGNTEAFF
v_call: TRBV7-9; d_call: .; j_call: TRBJ2-7; clone_size: once; cdr3_nt: TGTACCAGCAGCTTAGTCCCGGCTAGCTCCTACGAGCAGTACTTC; cdr3_aa: CTSSLVPASSYEQYF
v_call: TRBV2; d_call: .; j_call: TRBJ2-5; clone_size: .; cdr3_nt: TGTGCCAGCAGTGCAGGGCAGAGAAGGGGAGAGACCCAGTACTTC; cdr3_aa: CASSAGQRRGETQYF
v_call: TRBV3-1/TRBV3-2; d_call: .; j_call: TRBJ1-3; clone_size: once; cdr3_nt: TGTGCCAGCAGCCAAGACCTAGCAGGCCTCCCTGGAAACACCATATATTTT; cdr3_aa: CASSQDLAGLPGNTIYF
v_call: TRBV18; d_call: TRBD2; j_call: TRBJ2-5; clone_size: .; cdr3_nt: TGTGCCAGCTCACCACCGGGAGGGTTCCAAGAGACCCAGTACTTC; cdr3_aa: CASSPPGGFQETQYF
v_call: TRBV15; d_call: TRBD1; j_call: TRBJ1-2; clone_size: few; cdr3_nt: TGTGCCACCAGCAGTGGGGGACAGTTTAACTATGGCTACACCTTC; cdr3_aa: CATSSGGQFNYGYTF
v_call: TRBV7-9; d_call: TRBD2; j_call: TRBJ2-2; clone_size: .; cdr3_nt: TGTGCCAGCACCAGGACTAGCGCGAACACCGGGGAGCTGTTTTTT; cdr3_aa: CASTRTSANTGELFF
v_call: TRBV21-1; d_call: .; j_call: TRBJ2-7; clone_size: .; cdr3_nt: TGTGCCAGCACCCAGGGGGGTTCCTACGAGCAGTACTTC; cdr3_aa: CASTQGGSYEQYF
v_call: TRBV6-2/TRBV6-3; d_call: .; j_call: TRBJ1-2; clone_size: .; cdr3_nt: TGTGCCAGCAGTGCCCCTAGGACGGGGTATGGCTACACCTTC; cdr3_aa: CASSAPRTGYGYTF
v_call: TRBV11-2; d_call: TRBD1; j_call: TRBJ1-3; clone_size: .; cdr3_nt: TGTGCCAGCAGGATAGCAGGGGGTCCCGGAAACACCATATATTTT; cdr3_aa: CASRIAGGPGNTIYF
v_call: TRBV19; d_call: .; j_call: TRBJ1-1; clone_size: .; cdr3_nt: TGTGCCAGTAGTATAGCAGGGGAGCTCGAAGCTTTCTTT; cdr3_aa: CASSIAGELEAFF
v_call: TRBV28; d_call: TRBD1; j_call: TRBJ1-1; clone_size: once; cdr3_nt: TGTGCCAGCAGGTACAGGGGTAGTGTCACTGAAGCTTTCTTT; cdr3_aa: CASRYRGSVTEAFF
v_call: TRBV10-2; d_call: TRBD2; j_call: TRBJ2-1; clone_size: .; cdr3_nt: TGCGCCAGCAGTGATACTAGCGGGAGTCGCAATGAGCAGTTCTTC; cdr3_aa: CASSDTSGSRNEQFF
v_call: TRBV5-1; d_call: TRBD2; j_call: TRBJ2-1; clone_size: .; cdr3_nt: TGCGCCAGCAGCGGGCTAGCGGGGGGGTCTTACAATGAGCAGTTCTTC; cdr3_aa: CASSGLAGGSYNEQFF
v_call: TRBV14; d_call: TRBD2; j_call: TRBJ2-2; clone_size: .; cdr3_nt: TGTGCCAGCAGCCAAGATTTTATGCTAGCGGGATACACCGGGGAGCTGTTTTTT; cdr3_aa: CASSQDFMLAGYTGELFF
v_call: TRBV19; d_call: .; j_call: TRBJ2-2; clone_size: .; cdr3_nt: TGTGCCAGTAGTAGGGGAGGGGGGTTCACCGGGGAGCTGTTTTTT; cdr3_aa: CASSRGGGFTGELFF
v_call: TRBV6-5; d_call: .; j_call: TRBJ2-3; clone_size: .; cdr3_nt: TGTGCCTCACCCGAGGGCGAAAGCACAGATACGCAGTATTTT; cdr3_aa: CASPEGESTDTQYF
v_call: TRBV19; d_call: .; j_call: TRBJ1-4; clone_size: .; cdr3_nt: TGTGCCAGTAGACGCGGGGAATTAAATGAAAAACTGTTTTTT; cdr3_aa: CASRRGELNEKLFF
v_call: TRBV18; d_call: TRBD1; j_call: TRBJ1-1; clone_size: .; cdr3_nt: TGTGCCAGCTCACCCGGGTTCACCGGGACAGGGCTCCGTATCACTGAAGCTTTCTTT; cdr3_aa: CASSPGFTGTGLRITEAFF
v_call: TRBV5-1; d_call: .; j_call: TRBJ1-1; clone_size: .; cdr3_nt: TGCGCCAGCAGCCGAAGACCGGGGGTGAACACTGAAGCTTTCTTT; cdr3_aa: CASSRRPGVNTEAFF
v_call: TRBV6-1; d_call: TRBD1; j_call: TRBJ1-1; clone_size: .; cdr3_nt: TGTGCCAGCAGTGAATACAGGGGGGGGAGAGTGGCTGAAGCTTTCTTT; cdr3_aa: CASSEYRGGRVAEAFF
v_call: TRBV7-2; d_call: .; j_call: TRBJ1-1; clone_size: .; cdr3_nt: TGTGCCAGCACCCACTCGGTCCGGAACACTGAAGCTTTCTTT; cdr3_aa: CASTHSVRNTEAFF
v_call: TRBV6-5; d_call: TRBD2; j_call: TRBJ2-7; clone_size: .; cdr3_nt: TGTGCCAGCCGTTTAGCGGGGGCAACAAATAACTACGAGCAGTACTTC; cdr3_aa: CASRLAGATNNYEQYF
v_call: TRBV6-1; d_call: .; j_call: TRBJ1-2; clone_size: .; cdr3_nt: TGTGCCAGCAGTGACCAGGGTGGCTATGGCTACACCTTC; cdr3_aa: CASSDQGGYGYTF
v_call: TRBV5-4; d_call: TRBD2; j_call: TRBJ2-7; clone_size: once; cdr3_nt: TGTGCCAGCAGCGGAACTAGCGGGGGGGCGGACGAGCAGTACTTC; cdr3_aa: CASSGTSGGADEQYF
v_call: TRBV6-5; d_call: TRBD1; j_call: TRBJ2-7; clone_size: .; cdr3_nt: TGTGCCGCGGGCGGGCAGGGGGAATTCTCCTACGAGCAGTACTTC; cdr3_aa: CAAGGQGEFSYEQYF
v_call: TRBV19; d_call: TRBD1; j_call: TRBJ1-5; clone_size: once; cdr3_nt: TGTGCCAGTAGTGACCGGACAGGGATGAGCAATCAGCCCCAGCATTTT; cdr3_aa: CASSDRTGMSNQPQHF
v_call: TRBV19; d_call: .; j_call: TRBJ2-2; clone_size: .; cdr3_nt: TGTGCCAGTAGCGTAGGGGGGGTTACGAACACCGGGGAGCTGTTTTTT; cdr3_aa: CASSVGGVTNTGELFF
v_call: TRBV5-1; d_call: TRBD1; j_call: TRBJ1-2; clone_size: .; cdr3_nt: TGCGCCAGCAGCCGGGACAGCAACTATGGCTACACCTTC; cdr3_aa: CASSRDSNYGYTF
v_call: TRBV6-6; d_call: TRBD1; j_call: TRBJ1-2; clone_size: .; cdr3_nt: TGTGCCAGCGGGGACAGGGGGACATATAACTATGGCTACACCTTC; cdr3_aa: CASGDRGTYNYGYTF
v_call: TRBV7-2; d_call: .; j_call: TRBJ2-5; clone_size: .; cdr3_nt: TGTGCCAGCAGCTTAGCGAGGGGGGGCGGAGAGACCCAGTACTTC; cdr3_aa: CASSLARGGGETQYF